The clone carrying this T cell receptor (beta chain) was seen ten or more times. Amplification targeted TCR beta CDR3 regions from RNA transcripts. First-round RT-PCR with HTBI primers amplified the TCR CDR3 region. Using its own MiXCR run on the multiplex PCR reads, TCRdb lists one record per CDR3 protein. This sample has about 400,000 distinct CDR3 sequences, with approximately 14% found just once. The hyperthyroidism was newly diagnosed and had lasted under 2 months; the patients were aged 18 to 65. This entry is derived from a study of T cells in Graves' hyperthyroidism and ophthalmopathy. The CDR3 spans 15 residues. V lost 4 bases, J lost 8 bases, and 7 bases stayed unmatched. Germline-derived CDR1 and CDR2 are SGHRS and YFSETQ.

The clonotype comes from a woman aged 18-29 years with Graves' hyperthyroidism. The source material was blood. The chain joins TRBV5-1 to TRBJ2-1; the match to TRBD2 covers 12 bases. The CDR3 loop reads CASSLETSGSHEQFF. The CDR3 DNA follows: TGCGCCAGCAGCCTCGAGACTAGCGGGAGCCATGAGCAGTTCTTC.